This entry is about one TCR beta chain. TCRdb re-analysed the RT-PCR reads in MiXCR, keeping a single row per CDR3 protein. Of around 480,000 distinct CDR3 sequences listed, approximately 11% are singletons. From germline, CDR1 is DFQATT and CDR2 SNEGSKA (reference sequence). The CDR3 has 15 amino acids. The trim removed 6 bases at V and 0 bases at J, leaving 11 bases unmatched. The data were obtained in a study of response to subunit inactivated influenza vaccine. The sample here was PBMCs from blood, taken roughly 47 days after vaccination. The sequence derives from a man aged 45-60 years who received an inactivated influenza vaccine. The V and J genes are TRBV20-1 and TRBJ2-7; TRBD2 aligns across 7 bases. DNA of the CDR3: TGCAGTGCAACGGACTTGGGAGGGAGCTCCTACGAGCAGTACTTC. Translated: CSATDLGGSSYEQYF.